Below, one T cell receptor (beta chain) is given with its context. This entry is derived from a study of blood T cell repertoires in COVID-19. Study-wide background: PBMCs, B-cell-depleted T cells, or T cells were the source of the cDNA or gDNA that made up the material.

In the authors' workflow: Reference gene primer amplification gave nucleated cell count estimates. The assay was immunoSEQ multiplex PCR, and TCRdb's table has in-frame clones only and misses some. V, J and clone size are those of that table, while D and trimming were read from the DNA. The table has 200,000 to 250,000 clones, about 83% seen once. Sequenced sample: peripheral blood. This clonotype originated in a woman between 45 and 60 years old with active or convalescent COVID-19.

For the CDR3, the DNA is TGTGCCAGCAGCCGACTAGCGGGGGACAATGAGCAGTTCTTC. The encoded protein is CASSRLAGDNEQFF. J is TRBJ2-1 and V is TRBV28, with 12 positions matching TRBD2. Trimming removed 6 bases from V and 5 bases from J; junction bases left unmatched: 2. CDR1 and CDR2 from the germline V gene are MDHEN and SYDVKM. The CDR3 consists of 14 residues. The whole variable domain, remainder taken from reference TRBV28 and TRBJ2-1, is DVKVTQSSRYLVKRTGEKVFLECVQDMDHENMFWYRQDPGLGLRLIYFSYDVKMKEKGDIPEGYSVSREKKERFSLILESASTNQTSMYLCASSRLAGDNEQFFGPGTRLTVL.